This T cell receptor (beta chain) was recorded in a study of OX40 agonist ivuxolimab in advanced cancers. The study, taken as a whole, reports: More expanded clones were found, on average, in CD8+ than in CD4+ T cells.

Notes on this clone: Its antigen is undetermined.

CDR1 MNHEY and CDR2 SVGAGI come from the germline V gene. The CDR3 consists of 14 residues. Trimming pared 6 bases from V and 5 bases from J, leaving 16 bases between. TCRdb keeps only in-frame clones here, not all; method: immunoSEQ multiplex PCR. The table has around 45,000 clones, approximately 83% seen once; the top ten hold 35%. The rearrangement joins TRBV6-5 to TRBJ2-5; D possibly corresponds to TRBD2 (7 bases). This clonotype was sampled from an adult with an advanced solid tumor such as melanoma, head and neck, liver or kidney cancer. The source was CD4+ or CD8+ T cells sorted from blood, collected in a trial of the OX40 agonist ivuxolimab. The CDR3 nucleotides are TGTGCCAGCAGCTCCCCGGGGGGCCTGGAGACCCAGTACTTC. Its protein product is CASSSPGGLETQYF.